Listed here are 27 T cell receptor beta chains from one sample, sequenced in a study of cytomegalovirus exposure and HLA in healthy donors. The primer mix had 60 Vbeta and 13 Jbeta primers. Clones were sequenced by immunoSEQ multiplex PCR, and TCRdb holds only the in-frame ones, with some missing. The table has about 76,000 clones, 78% seen once; the top ten hold roughly 9%. The sequencing input was PBMCs. All receptors derive from a woman aged 40 to 50 in good health and CMV-seropositive.

The rearrangement joins TRBV4-1 to TRBJ2-2; weak D call: TRBD2 (5 bases). V was trimmed by 5 bases and J by 7 bases, leaving 11 bases between them. The germline V gene has CDR1 MGHRA and CDR2 YSYEKL. The CDR3 length is 13 residues. The chain's CDR3 is CASSLPGVGELFF. The DNA for the CDR3 is TGCGCCAGCAGCTTGCCCGGGGTCGGGGAGCTGTTTTTT.

The CDR3 nucleotides read TGTGCCATCAGTGGTAGGACAGGGGGTTACGAGCAGTACTTC. This gives the protein CAISGRTGGYEQYF. This chain connects TRBV10-3 to TRBJ2-7; 10 positions agree with TRBD1. CDR3 size: 14 residues. Looked up from germline, CDR1 is ENHRY and CDR2 is SYGVKD. Losses at the gene ends were 4 bases for V and 4 bases for J; bases not matched to a gene: 4.

The chain couples TRBV7-2 to TRBJ2-5; tentatively, D is TRBD2 (7 bases). V lost 2 bases and J lost 3, with 13 bases in between. Per germline, CDR1 SGHTA and CDR2 FQGNSA. The CDR3 contains 15 residues. CDR3: CASSLHRGAEETQYF. Here the CDR3 DNA reads TGTGCCAGCAGCTTACATCGGGGGGCGGAAGAGACCCAGTACTTC.

This chain uses TRBV6-5 with TRBJ1-4; D is undetermined. The CDR3 has 14 amino acids. Trimming took 4 bases from V and 4 from J, leaving 10 bases between them. Germline V lookup: CDR1 MNHEY, CDR2 SVGAGI. In nucleotides, the CDR3 is TGTGCCAGCAGTTGGACTGTACATAATGAAAAACTGTTTTTT. It translates to CASSWTVHNEKLFF.

The count of this clone is one. CDR3 sequence reads: CASSYSRYTEAFF. The CDR3 DNA reads as TGTGCCAGCAGTTACTCGAGGTACACTGAAGCTTTCTTT. The rearrangement uses TRBV6-6 and TRBJ1-1; no firm D call. Trimming left V 0 bases short and J 3 bases short, with 5 bases between. The CDR3 is made up of 13 amino acids. Germline V CDR1 and CDR2: MNHNY, SVGAGI (reference sequence).

This chain connects TRBV5-1 to TRBJ2-5; TRBD2 agrees at 13 bases. The CDR3 sequence is 18 residues long. CDR1 is SGHRS, CDR2 YFSETQ, per germline. The V and J ends lost 5 bases and 2 bases, in that order; junction bases with no gene match: 12. The CDR3 loop reads CASSYLPTSGGTQETQYF. The CDR3 bases are TGCGCCAGCAGTTACCTCCCGACTAGCGGGGGGACACAAGAGACCCAGTACTTC.

The chain uses TRBV5-1 and TRBJ1-1; TRBD1 aligns across 8 bases. Per germline, CDR1 SGHRS and CDR2 YFSETQ. CDR3 length equals 14 residues. Trimming took 4 bases from V and 5 from J; bases not matched to a gene: 7. CDR3 in DNA: TGCGCCAGCAGCGACCGGACAGGGCGGACTGAAGCTTTCTTT. It yields the protein CASSDRTGRTEAFF.

This clone turned up a few times. J is TRBJ2-1 and V is TRBV30, with 7 bases lining up with TRBD2. The CDR3 has 12 amino acids. V shed 7 bases, J shed 8 bases, and the junction held 8 bases outside the gene matches. The V gene's germline CDR1 is GTSNPN and CDR2 SVGIG (reference sequence). The CDR3 region has the DNA TGTGCCTTAAACAATGGGGGGGATGAGCAGTTCTTC. Translated, it gives CALNNGGDEQFF.

The genes are TRBV28 and TRBJ2-7; D remains unclear. V was pared by 5 bases and J by 7 bases, with 15 bases between. Germline values: CDR1 MDHEN, CDR2 SYDVKM. The CDR3 has 13 residues. DNA of the CDR3: TGTGCCAGCAGTCGAGTTCTGGTGCGGGAGCAGTACTTC. Translated, it gives CASSRVLVREQYF. Based on the CDR3 plus reference TRBV28 and TRBJ2-7, the full variable domain is DVKVTQSSRYLVKRTGEKVFLECVQDMDHENMFWYRQDPGLGLRLIYFSYDVKMKEKGDIPEGYSVSREKKERFSLILESASTNQTSMYLCASSRVLVREQYFGPGTRLTVT.

The V and J genes are TRBV4-1 and TRBJ2-7; 7 bases match TRBD1. V was clipped by 2 bases and J by 4 bases; unmatched bases: 2. The length of the CDR3 is 13 residues. The V gene's germline CDR1 is MGHRA and CDR2 YSYEKL. DNA for the CDR3: TGCGCCAGCAGCCAACAACAGGGGTACGAGCAGTACTTC. This gives the protein CASSQQQGYEQYF.

The chain employs TRBV29-1 and TRBJ2-3, with 9 positions matching TRBD2. CDR1 is SQVTM and CDR2 is ANQGSEA in the germline V gene. This CDR3 is built from 14 residues. Germline trimming cut 6 bases from V and 1 base from J; bases unmatched to any gene: 5. The CDR3 loop is CSVLGGGGTDTQYF. The CDR3 nucleotides read TGCAGCGTCCTCGGCGGGGGGGGCACAGATACGCAGTATTTT.

V and J are TRBV19 and TRBJ2-5, with 9 bases aligning to TRBD1. The CDR3 covers 17 residues. V lost 3 bases and J lost 4; bases outside the gene matches: 12. Per germline, CDR1 LNHDA and CDR2 SQIVND (reference sequence). The CDR3 loop reads CASSIISGQGLRETQYF. The CDR3 DNA follows: TGTGCCAGTAGTATCATCTCCGGACAGGGGCTTCGAGAGACCCAGTACTTC.

The rearrangement links TRBV5-1 to TRBJ2-5, with D maybe TRBD2 (5 bases). The CDR3 covers 15 residues. Trimming pared 0 bases from V and 0 bases from J, leaving 9 bases between. CDR1 is SGHRS, CDR2 YFSETQ, per germline. CDR3 in amino acids: CASSLDPGYQETQYF. The CDR3 DNA sequence: TGCGCCAGCAGCTTGGATCCGGGGTACCAAGAGACCCAGTACTTC.

This chain links TRBV5-1 with TRBJ2-3; 8 nucleotides agree with TRBD2. From germline, CDR1 is SGHRS and CDR2 YFSETQ. Trimming cost V 4 bases and J 0 bases; bases outside gene matches: 4. The CDR3 contains 15 residues. In DNA form, the CDR3 reads TGCGCCAGCAGCCCACGCGGGGGGAGCACAGATACGCAGTATTTT. This encodes CASSPRGGSTDTQYF.

This clone was detected only a few times. Different DNA sequences within this sample yield the same CDR3. This chain connects TRBV6-5 to TRBJ1-4; TRBD1 matches 7 bases. The germline gives CDR1 MNHEY, CDR2 SVGAGI. The CDR3 extends over 14 amino acids. V trimming: 6 bases; J trimming: 5 bases; junction bases outside the gene matches: 6. The CDR3 loop is CASSRQGRNEKLFF. The CDR3, as DNA: TGTGCCAGCAGCAGACAGGGTAGGAATGAAAAACTGTTTTTT.

The chain uses TRBV6-1 and TRBJ1-5; 12 nucleotides match TRBD1. The trim removed 3 bases at V and 0 bases at J, leaving 3 bases unmatched. The germline CDR1 and CDR2 sequences are MNHNS and SASEGT. This CDR3 contains 17 residues. The CDR3 is CASSEGTGGFSNQPQHF. The CDR3 nucleotides are TGTGCCAGCAGTGAGGGGACAGGGGGCTTTAGCAATCAGCCCCAGCATTTT.

The rearrangement joins TRBV11-2 to TRBJ1-5, with unresolved D. Germline-derived CDR1 and CDR2 are SGHAT and FQNNGV. Trimming shortened V by 4 bases and J by 4 bases, and 8 bases separated the two germline ends. CDR3 length: 13 amino acids. CDR3 sequence: CASSSGHNQPQHF. CDR3 coding DNA: TGTGCCAGCAGCTCGGGTCATAATCAGCCCCAGCATTTT.

This chain uses TRBV7-8 with TRBJ2-3, with 15 nucleotides matching TRBD2. The CDR3 runs to 17 residues. J lost 4 bases, V lost 1 base, and 3 bases had no gene match. The germline CDR1 and CDR2 sequences are SGHVS and FQNEAQ. The chain's CDR3 is CASSLGTSGGAADTQYF. CDR3 sequence (DNA): TGTGCCAGCAGCTTAGGGACTAGCGGGGGGGCCGCAGATACGCAGTATTTT.

The J gene is TRBJ1-3, the V gene TRBV7-2, with a tentative D call TRBD1 (5 bases). V was trimmed by 6 bases and J by 1 base, leaving 13 bases between them. CDR1 SGHTA and CDR2 FQGNSA come from the germline V gene. The CDR3 consists of 15 residues. The CDR3 is CASRDRRGSGNTIYF. DNA for the CDR3: TGTGCCAGCAGAGATCGTCGGGGGTCTGGAAACACCATATATTTT. Variable domain in full (rest from reference TRBV7-2 and TRBJ1-3): GAGVSQSPSNKVTEKGKDVELRCDPISGHTALYWYRQSLGQGLEFLIYFQGNSAPDKSGLPSDRFSAERTGGSVSTLTIQRTQQEDSAVYLCASRDRRGSGNTIYFGEGSWLTVV.

V usage is TRBV7-9 and J usage is TRBJ2-2; 10 positions agree with TRBD2. Germline CDR1 SEHNR, CDR2 FQNEAQ (reference sequence). The CDR3 runs 17 residues. After removal of 1 base from V and 6 bases from J, the junction contained 8 bases not matched to a gene. In DNA form, the CDR3 reads TGTGCCAGCAGCTTAGAGGTCCTAGCGGGGGAGCCCGGGGAGCTGTTTTTT. Protein product: CASSLEVLAGEPGELFF.

The V gene is TRBV6-5, the J gene TRBJ1-1, with TRBD1 matching 9 bases. The CDR3 has 13 amino acids. With V trimmed by 6 bases and J by 4 bases, 3 bases remained unmatched. CDR1 and CDR2 from the germline V gene are MNHEY and SVGAGI. CDR3 amino acids: CASSSTGGTEAFF. The DNA of the CDR3 is TGTGCCAGCAGCTCGACAGGGGGCACTGAAGCTTTCTTT.

The CDR3 sequence is CASSFGSGGSRKEGYTF. As DNA, the CDR3 is TGTGCCAGCAGCTTCGGCTCTGGGGGGTCACGTAAGGAGGGCTACACCTTC. The V gene is TRBV5-6, the J gene TRBJ1-2; D may be TRBD1 (5 bases). V was clipped by 2 bases and J by 8 bases, with 25 bases between them. Germline V gives CDR1 SGHDT, CDR2 YYEEEE. This CDR3 has 17 residues. The whole variable domain, filled in from reference TRBV5-6 and TRBJ1-2, reads DAGVTQSPTHLIKTRGQQVTLRCSPKSGHDTVSWYQQALGQGPQFIFQYYEEEERQRGNFPDRFSGHQFPNYSSELNVNALLLGDSALYLCASSFGSGGSRKEGYTFGSGTRLTVV.

The genes are TRBV7-9 and TRBJ1-6; 11 bases are a match to TRBD1. V shed 5 bases and J 8 bases; nucleotides not matched to a gene: 5. The CDR3 loop spans 15 amino acids. Germline CDR1 is SEHNR and CDR2 is FQNEAQ (reference sequence). The CDR3 region is CASSLRTGGDSPLHF. The CDR3 region has the DNA TGTGCCAGCAGCCTCAGGACAGGGGGCGATTCACCCCTCCACTTT.

The gene calls are TRBV19 and TRBJ1-1; the D is unclear. CDR1 and CDR2 from the germline V gene are LNHDA and SQIVND (reference sequence). The V end was cut by 3 bases, the J end by 1 base, with 9 bases between. CDR3 length equals 14 residues. The CDR3 coding sequence is TGTGCCAGTAGTATTCAACATGCGAACACTGAAGCTTTCTTT. It encodes CASSIQHANTEAFF.

The rearrangement links TRBV19 to TRBJ1-1; D not resolved. Germline CDR1 reads LNHDA; CDR2 reads SQIVND (reference sequence). This CDR3 has 12 residues. Trimming took off 7 bases at V and 5 bases at J, with 11 bases between the two ends. The CDR3 DNA reads TGTGCCAGTATCACGCGGGGTACTGAAGCTTTCTTT. It specifies CASITRGTEAFF.

The V gene is TRBV6-1, the J gene TRBJ1-6; 7 nucleotides match TRBD1. Per the germline V gene, CDR1 is MNHNS and CDR2 is SASEGT. V shed 4 bases and J 4 bases; nucleotides not matched to a gene: 7. CDR3 length equals 16 residues. In nucleotides, the CDR3 is TGTGCCAGCAGTGGAGGGGCAGGGGGTTATAATTCACCCCTCCACTTT. Translation: CASSGGAGGYNSPLHF.

The J gene is TRBJ2-1, the V gene TRBV28; the D gene is possibly TRBD1 (5 bases). The germline V and J ends were trimmed by 6 bases and 7 bases, with 10 bases remaining between them. The germline gives CDR1 MDHEN, CDR2 SYDVKM. The CDR3 has 12 residues. The CDR3 reads CASSRTRNEQFF. The CDR3 DNA reads TGTGCCAGCAGCCGGACAAGGAATGAGCAGTTCTTC.